This is a list of T cell receptor beta chains from one sample in a study of blood T cells in healthy people across ages. Via MiXCR, TCRdb re-called the 5' RACE reads, giving one row per CDR3 protein. The profile shows about 1.6 million distinct CDR3 sequences, approximately 32% of them singletons. Sample: blood. The receptors shown here come from a woman under 40 in good health. The CDR3 runs from the conserved cysteine through the conserved F or W. The order of the fields is clone size, J gene, D gene, V gene, CDR3 DNA, CDR3 protein. D genes are given only for firm matches. The size field is filled for only some rows; it gives once, few, many or a size class.

clone_size: few
j_call: TRBJ2-7
d_call: TRBD2
v_call: TRBV20-1
cdr3_nt: TGCAGTGCTAGTCTTCTCGAGAGCGGGAGGGTGAATTACGAGCAGTACTTC
cdr3_aa: CSASLLESGRVNYEQYF

clone_size: NA
j_call: TRBJ1-2
d_call: NA
v_call: TRBV20-1
cdr3_nt: TGCAGTGCGCCAAAACAGGGCTATGGCTACACCTTC
cdr3_aa: CSAPKQGYGYTF

clone_size: NA
j_call: TRBJ1-1
d_call: NA
v_call: TRBV12-3/TRBV12-4
cdr3_nt: TGTGCCAGCAGATCATACCCGGATGAAGCTTTCTTT
cdr3_aa: CASRSYPDEAFF

clone_size: NA
j_call: TRBJ2-1
d_call: NA
v_call: TRBV4-1
cdr3_nt: TGCGCCAGCAGCCAAGCCGGGCGGATTATCAATGAGCAGTTCTTC
cdr3_aa: CASSQAGRIINEQFF

clone_size: NA
j_call: TRBJ2-1
d_call: NA
v_call: TRBV12-3/TRBV12-4
cdr3_nt: TGTGCCAGTGGAGTTCAGGTTGAGCAGTTCTTC
cdr3_aa: CASGVQVEQFF

clone_size: NA
j_call: TRBJ1-2
d_call: NA
v_call: TRBV6-5
cdr3_nt: TGTGCCAGCAGTAACACAGAGCAATATGGCTACACCTTC
cdr3_aa: CASSNTEQYGYTF

clone_size: NA
j_call: TRBJ2-4
d_call: TRBD1
v_call: TRBV9
cdr3_nt: TGTGCCAGCAGCCCCGGAGGGGACAGGGCCACCATTCAGTACTTC
cdr3_aa: CASSPGGDRATIQYF

clone_size: few
j_call: TRBJ2-1
d_call: TRBD2
v_call: TRBV12-3/TRBV12-4
cdr3_nt: TGTGCCAGCAGTTTAGTTACTTCGGCGGGGGGGCACTATGAGCAGTTCTTC
cdr3_aa: CASSLVTSAGGHYEQFF

clone_size: NA
j_call: TRBJ1-2
d_call: NA
v_call: TRBV4-2
cdr3_nt: TGTGCCAGCAGCCAAGATTCAAACACAAACTATGGCTACACCTTC
cdr3_aa: CASSQDSNTNYGYTF

clone_size: few
j_call: TRBJ2-3
d_call: TRBD2
v_call: TRBV10-3
cdr3_nt: TGTGCCATCAGTGAAACCAGCGGCGGGGGGGCGACAGATACGCAGTATTTT
cdr3_aa: CAISETSGGGATDTQYF

clone_size: NA
j_call: TRBJ2-7
d_call: NA
v_call: TRBV20-1
cdr3_nt: TGCAGTGCTAGAGGTTTAGACGTGGGACACGAGCAGTACTTC
cdr3_aa: CSARGLDVGHEQYF

clone_size: few
j_call: TRBJ2-7
d_call: NA
v_call: TRBV30
cdr3_nt: TGTGCCTGGAGTGCTAAGATGGGGGAGCAGTACTTC
cdr3_aa: CAWSAKMGEQYF

clone_size: once
j_call: TRBJ2-1
d_call: NA
v_call: TRBV3-1
cdr3_nt: TGTGCCAGCAGCCAAGAGTTGGCTACCGATCGGTTCTTC
cdr3_aa: CASSQELATDRFF

clone_size: NA
j_call: TRBJ2-7
d_call: NA
v_call: TRBV7-8
cdr3_nt: TGTGCCAGCAGCTTAGACGTCTTAGTGATGAGCTCCTACGAGCAGTACTTC
cdr3_aa: CASSLDVLVMSSYEQYF

clone_size: few
j_call: TRBJ1-2
d_call: TRBD1
v_call: TRBV20-1
cdr3_nt: TGCAGTGCTAGAACAGGGGCCTTCTATGGCTACACCTTC
cdr3_aa: CSARTGAFYGYTF

clone_size: NA
j_call: TRBJ1-1
d_call: NA
v_call: TRBV18
cdr3_nt: TGTGCCAGTTCACAGTCACAGGCAACTGAAGCTTTCTTT
cdr3_aa: CASSQSQATEAFF

clone_size: many
j_call: TRBJ2-5
d_call: TRBD2
v_call: TRBV20-1
cdr3_nt: TGCAGTGCTAGTCGACCTCTAGCGGGAGGGGAGACCCAGTACTTC
cdr3_aa: CSASRPLAGGETQYF

clone_size: NA
j_call: TRBJ1-5
d_call: NA
v_call: TRBV4-1
cdr3_nt: TGCGCCAGCAGCCAAGAAGGTATAGGAAGCAATCAGCCCCAGCATTTT
cdr3_aa: CASSQEGIGSNQPQHF

clone_size: NA
j_call: TRBJ2-7
d_call: NA
v_call: TRBV6-5
cdr3_nt: TGTGCCAGCAGTTACTCGGGTGAGGGCCACACGTTCGAGCAGTACTTC
cdr3_aa: CASSYSGEGHTFEQYF

clone_size: few
j_call: TRBJ1-2
d_call: NA
v_call: TRBV4-1
cdr3_nt: TGCGCCAGCAGCCTGAAGGGTCGTGGAGCCGTGATCCCGAGCCCAACCAACTATGGCTACACCTTC
cdr3_aa: CASSLKGRGAVIPSPTNYGYTF

clone_size: NA
j_call: TRBJ2-1
d_call: TRBD2
v_call: TRBV20-1
cdr3_nt: TGCAGTGCTAGGACTGGGCTAGCGGCCTACAATGAGCAGTTCTTC
cdr3_aa: CSARTGLAAYNEQFF

clone_size: few
j_call: TRBJ2-3
d_call: TRBD2
v_call: TRBV10-1
cdr3_nt: TGCGCCAGCAGTGATATAGCGGGGACAGATACGCAGTATTTT
cdr3_aa: CASSDIAGTDTQYF

clone_size: few
j_call: TRBJ2-6
d_call: NA
v_call: TRBV28
cdr3_nt: TGTGCCAGCAGCAAACATTCTGGGGCCAACGTCCTGACTTTC
cdr3_aa: CASSKHSGANVLTF

clone_size: many
j_call: TRBJ2-3
d_call: TRBD2
v_call: TRBV29-1
cdr3_nt: TGCAGCGTCCTCCCGGGACTAGCGGTTCTCTTGGACACAGATACGCAGTATTTT
cdr3_aa: CSVLPGLAVLLDTDTQYF

clone_size: NA
j_call: TRBJ2-3
d_call: NA
v_call: TRBV6-5
cdr3_nt: TGTGCCAGCAGTTACAGGAGGACCGCCCGAGATACGCAGTATTTT
cdr3_aa: CASSYRRTARDTQYF

clone_size: few
j_call: TRBJ2-1
d_call: NA
v_call: TRBV3-1
cdr3_nt: TGTGCCAGCAGCCAAGAGAGGACGACTGGCGGGCAGTTCTTC
cdr3_aa: CASSQERTTGGQFF

clone_size: NA
j_call: TRBJ2-3
d_call: NA
v_call: TRBV20-1
cdr3_nt: TGCAGTGCTAGAGTGGAGGGAAGGGGAGATACGCAGTATTTT
cdr3_aa: CSARVEGRGDTQYF

clone_size: few
j_call: TRBJ2-1
d_call: TRBD2
v_call: TRBV7-8
cdr3_nt: TGTGCCAGCAGCATGACTAGCCCTGAAGGGAATGAGCAGTTCTTC
cdr3_aa: CASSMTSPEGNEQFF

clone_size: NA
j_call: TRBJ2-7
d_call: NA
v_call: TRBV7-9
cdr3_nt: TGTGCCAGCTCTCCAGTGACTACCTACGAGCAGTACTTC
cdr3_aa: CASSPVTTYEQYF

clone_size: few
j_call: TRBJ2-4
d_call: NA
v_call: TRBV20-1
cdr3_nt: TGCAGTGCGACGGCACGTCGGGTAGCCAAAAACATTCAGTACTTC
cdr3_aa: CSATARRVAKNIQYF

clone_size: few
j_call: TRBJ2-7
d_call: NA
v_call: TRBV7-9
cdr3_nt: TGTGCCAGCAGCCACGGGTCTTCCTACGAGCAGTACTTC
cdr3_aa: CASSHGSSYEQYF

clone_size: few
j_call: TRBJ2-1
d_call: NA
v_call: TRBV20-1
cdr3_nt: TGCAGTGCTAGAGGGACGAGCGACAGCTCCTACAATGAGCAGTTCTTC
cdr3_aa: CSARGTSDSSYNEQFF

clone_size: NA
j_call: TRBJ2-3
d_call: NA
v_call: TRBV5-1
cdr3_nt: TGCGTCAGCAGTTACACAGATACGCAGTATTTT
cdr3_aa: CVSSYTDTQYF

clone_size: NA
j_call: TRBJ2-7
d_call: NA
v_call: TRBV3-1
cdr3_nt: TGTGCCAGCAGCCAAGATGGGTTTGGACTCTACGAGCAGTACTTC
cdr3_aa: CASSQDGFGLYEQYF

clone_size: NA
j_call: TRBJ2-7
d_call: NA
v_call: TRBV6-1
cdr3_nt: TGTGCCAGCAGTGAGGGACCGAACTCCTACAATGAGCAGTACTTC
cdr3_aa: CASSEGPNSYNEQYF

clone_size: once
j_call: TRBJ1-5
d_call: NA
v_call: TRBV20-1
cdr3_nt: TGCAGGGCCCTAAAAAGGGCGAGGGGCAATCAGCCCCAGCATTTT
cdr3_aa: CRALKRARGNQPQHF

clone_size: few
j_call: TRBJ1-1
d_call: NA
v_call: TRBV20-1
cdr3_nt: TGCAGTGCTGTCGACAGATTACTAGAAGCTTTCTTT
cdr3_aa: CSAVDRLLEAFF

clone_size: few
j_call: TRBJ1-5
d_call: TRBD1
v_call: TRBV6-6
cdr3_nt: TGTGCCAGCAGTTACGACAGGGGGAATCAGCCCCAGCATTTT
cdr3_aa: CASSYDRGNQPQHF

clone_size: NA
j_call: TRBJ1-1
d_call: NA
v_call: TRBV13
cdr3_nt: TGTGCCAGCAGCTACCTACAGATAAACACTGAAGCTTTCTTT
cdr3_aa: CASSYLQINTEAFF

clone_size: NA
j_call: TRBJ2-3
d_call: TRBD2
v_call: TRBV28
cdr3_nt: TGTGCCAGCATTATGACTAGCGGGAGGACAGATACGCAGTATTTT
cdr3_aa: CASIMTSGRTDTQYF

clone_size: NA
j_call: TRBJ2-5
d_call: NA
v_call: TRBV18
cdr3_nt: TGTGCCAGCTCACCACGCCTGGGACCGCAAGAGACCCAGTACTTC
cdr3_aa: CASSPRLGPQETQYF

clone_size: NA
j_call: TRBJ2-5
d_call: TRBD2
v_call: TRBV12-3/TRBV12-4
cdr3_nt: TGTGCCAGCAGTTCCTGGACTAGCGGGCCCGGGGGGGAGACCCAGTACTTC
cdr3_aa: CASSSWTSGPGGETQYF

clone_size: few
j_call: TRBJ2-1
d_call: NA
v_call: TRBV7-9
cdr3_nt: TGTGCCAGCAGCTCACTGGCAGATGAGCAGTTCTTC
cdr3_aa: CASSSLADEQFF

clone_size: few
j_call: TRBJ1-1
d_call: NA
v_call: TRBV4-1
cdr3_nt: TGCGCCAGCAGCCTGTCCGGGGGGGGAGTGAACACTGAAGCTTTCTTT
cdr3_aa: CASSLSGGGVNTEAFF

clone_size: few
j_call: TRBJ2-7
d_call: NA
v_call: TRBV18
cdr3_nt: TGTGCCAGCAGCCCAACAACAGGACCTTCCTCCTACGAGCAGTACTTC
cdr3_aa: CASSPTTGPSSYEQYF

clone_size: NA
j_call: TRBJ2-3
d_call: TRBD2
v_call: TRBV7-6
cdr3_nt: TGTGCCAGCAAACCACGAAGCGGGGGGGCTTCAGATACGCAGTATTTT
cdr3_aa: CASKPRSGGASDTQYF

clone_size: NA
j_call: TRBJ2-4
d_call: NA
v_call: TRBV20-1
cdr3_nt: TGCAGTGCTATAGAGGGGACCTACGTGCAGTACTTC
cdr3_aa: CSAIEGTYVQYF